These 9 T cell receptor beta chains share one sample of origin, sequenced in a study of shared clonotypes between healthy human individuals. TCRdb keeps only in-frame clones here, not all; method: immunoSEQ multiplex PCR. The data hold around 2,000,000 clones, with approximately 94% observed a single time. CD45RO negativity and positive selection for CCR7 defined naive CD8 cells, a population that excluded terminally differentiated effector memory CD45RA+ cells. Sequenced material: naive CD8+ T cells sorted from blood. The origin of the receptors is a man younger than 35 in good health.

The chain employs TRBV28 and TRBJ2-3; 10 nucleotides align to TRBD2. The CDR3 runs to 16 residues. V was clipped by 2 bases and J by 2 bases; unmatched bases: 4. CDR1 MDHEN and CDR2 SYDVKM come from the germline V gene. This CDR3 is CASSLTSGDVTDTQYF. The CDR3 coding sequence is TGTGCCAGCAGTTTAACTAGCGGGGATGTCACAGATACGCAGTATTTT.

This clone was found a few times. The rearrangement uses TRBV4-1 and TRBJ1-6; 10 bases map to TRBD1. The CDR3 spans 16 residues. Germline V CDR1 and CDR2: MGHRA, YSYEKL. Trimming took 4 bases from V and 10 from J; bases not matched to a gene: 10. CDR3 sequence: CASSLRQGAEESPLHF. The CDR3 DNA reads TGCGCCAGCAGCCTCCGACAGGGGGCAGAGGAATCACCCCTCCACTTT.

The genes are TRBV27 and TRBJ1-5; D not certain. V lost 2 bases, J lost 1 base, and 9 bases lay in between. The CDR3 runs 15 residues. CDR1 is MNHEY and CDR2 is SMNVEV in the germline V gene (reference sequence). DNA for the CDR3: TGTGCCAGCAGTTTAAAAGGGTTGAGCAATCAGCCCCAGCATTTT. Translating gives CASSLKGLSNQPQHF.

The chain employs TRBV5-5 and TRBJ1-1; no clear D gene. CDR1 SGHKS and CDR2 YYEKEE come from the germline V gene (reference sequence). The CDR3 runs 14 residues. Trimming shortened V by 0 bases and J by 8 bases, and 14 bases separated the two germline ends. CDR3 nucleotide sequence: TGTGCCAGCAGCTTGGCCTGGTCTACTGGCGAAGCTTTCTTT. Encoded protein: CASSLAWSTGEAFF.

The V and J genes are TRBV9 and TRBJ2-7; D is possibly TRBD2 (6 bases). Trimming left V 4 bases short and J 3 bases short, with 20 bases between. CDR3 length equals 16 residues. Germline-derived CDR1 and CDR2 are SGDLS and YYNGEE. CDR3 DNA sequence: TGTGCCAGCAGCACCCCTCGGGCGGAGGGCGACTACGAGCAGTACTTC. It codes for CASSTPRAEGDYEQYF.

V and J are TRBV19 and TRBJ1-1, with D possibly matching TRBD1 (6 bases). The CDR3 has 14 amino acids. V was shortened by 3 bases and J by 1 base, with 9 bases between the two germline ends. Germline CDR1 reads LNHDA; CDR2 reads SQIVND (reference sequence). The CDR3 spells CASSMAGQNTEAFF. CDR3 nucleotides: TGTGCCAGTAGTATGGCGGGACAGAACACTGAAGCTTTCTTT.

J is TRBJ2-2 and V is TRBV9; 15 positions agree with TRBD2. Germline-derived CDR1 and CDR2 are SGDLS and YYNGEE. With V trimmed by 0 bases and J by 4 bases, 7 bases remained unmatched. This CDR3 is 19 amino acids long. The CDR3 DNA follows: TGTGCCAGCAGCGTAGCAGGACTAGCGGGAGGGTCGAGCACCGGGGAGCTGTTTTTT. Protein: CASSVAGLAGGSSTGELFF.

J is TRBJ2-7 and V is TRBV6-6, with TRBD1 matching over 10 bases. This CDR3 has 15 amino acids. Germline lookup yields CDR1 MNHNY and CDR2 SVGAGI (reference sequence). V trimming: 5 bases; J trimming: 5 bases; junction bases outside the gene matches: 9. The CDR3 nucleotides are TGTGCCAGCAGTGGGGGGGGACAGGGGATCCACGAGCAGTACTTC. The encoded protein is CASSGGGQGIHEQYF.

The chain couples TRBV6-5 to TRBJ1-1, with 7 positions matching TRBD1. CDR1 is MNHEY, CDR2 SVGAGI, per germline. Unmatched junction bases numbered 11, after V lost 8 bases and J lost 5 bases. CDR3 length: 14 residues. The CDR3 region is CASAISLQGTEAFF. In DNA form, the CDR3 reads TGTGCCAGCGCCATCTCACTACAGGGGACTGAAGCTTTCTTT.